Detailed here is one T cell receptor (beta chain). Its antigen remains unknown. CDR3-region Arm-PCR and iRepertoire HTBI primers produced the TCR beta libraries. TCRdb re-analysed the multiplex PCR reads in MiXCR, keeping a single row per CDR3 protein. The table shows 400,000 to 500,000 distinct CDR3 sequences, with approximately 15% occurring only once. This specimen belongs to a study of regulatory T cells in long-lasting Graves disease. Study-wide results and caveats: TRBV28, TRBJ1-2 and TRBJ2-5 were favored in persistent disease. The number of shared public clonotypes was higher in persistent patients (roughly 3,000) than new patients (about 910).

Stated time point: newly diagnosed GD, antithyroid drugs for less than 3 months. PBMC RNA served as the TCR library source. All patients originated from an endocrinology department located in Xi'an, China. Trimming pared 4 bases from V and 2 bases from J, leaving 6 bases between. The CDR3 runs 13 residues. Germline CDR1 MNHEY, CDR2 SMNVEV (reference sequence). A further study also used this sample, focusing on T cells in Graves' hyperthyroidism and ophthalmopathy. This second study notes: Orbital computed tomography, thyroid ultrasound, serum thyroxine and TRAb, and clinical symptoms together informed the diagnoses.

The TCR sequence derives from a woman between 45 and 65 years old with Graves disease. The chain joins TRBV27 to TRBJ1-3; D unclear. The starting material was peripheral blood mononuclear cells (PBMCs), obtained at new diagnosis, from a patient treated with antithyroid drugs. This chain's CDR3 is CASSSSTGNTIYF. Here the CDR3 DNA reads TGTGCCAGCAGTTCAAGTACTGGAAACACCATATATTTT.